This TCR beta chain was observed in a study of early T cells in non-severe SARS-CoV-2 infection. Whole-study results and caveats: In VDJdb matching, anti-spike CD8 responses were favored while private and CD4 specificities went missing.

As part of library construction, unique molecular identifiers were attached to individual cDNA molecules. One entry per CDR3 protein results from TCRdb running MiXCR on the 5' RACE reads. This sample has 88,000 or so distinct CDR3 sequences, with 15% found just once. Comments on this clonotype: Its target is unknown.

The specimen was whole blood. The sequence came from an adult who was a healthcare worker with PCR-confirmed SARS-CoV-2 infection or an uninfected control (not recorded which).

Written as DNA, the CDR3 is TGTGCCAGCAGCCAAAGGCGGGCTAGCTCAAATGAGCAGTTCTTC. Its translation: CASSQRRASSNEQFF. The gene calls are TRBV27 and TRBJ2-1, with D possibly matching TRBD2 (5 bases). V gave up 6 bases and J gave up 7 bases, with 19 bases separating them. The CDR3 is made up of 15 amino acids. Germline CDR1 MNHEY, CDR2 SMNVEV (reference sequence).